The rows below give T cell receptor beta chains drawn from one sample of a study of T cell repertoires in cytomegalovirus infection. TCRdb used MiXCR to reprocess the reads, holding one entry per CDR3 protein. Seen here are hundreds of thousands of distinct CDR3 sequences, about 7% observed once, and the top ten hold about 6.3%. The sequenced material came from PBMCs. The receptor set was obtained from a human donor in good health (CMV status not recorded). Some clones in this sample may be carry-over from other donors' samples. CDR3s include the opening cysteine and the closing phenylalanine or tryptophan. A D gene is named only where the DNA matches it firmly. A clone size is listed for some rows: how often the clone was seen (once, few, many), or a class if it is expanded.

cdr3_nt cdr3_aa clone_size d_call j_call v_call
TGTGCCAGCAGCCAACGGTCCTACGAGCAGTACTTC CASSQRSYEQYF many - TRBJ2-7 TRBV7-9
TGTGCCAAAGGGACCTCGAGAACCGGGGAGCTGTTTTTT CAKGTSRTGELFF many - TRBJ2-2 TRBV2
TGTGCCAGCAGCCTCAAGACGAACTTGGACACTGAAGCTTTCTTT CASSLKTNLDTEAFF - - TRBJ1-1 TRBV7-2
TGTGCCATCAGTGACCCAGGGGGCGCGGAGACCCAGTACTTC CAISDPGGAETQYF many TRBD1 TRBJ2-5 TRBV10-3
TGTGCCAGCAGTCCACAGTCCCTGGATAGCAATCAGCCCCAGCATTTT CASSPQSLDSNQPQHF many - TRBJ1-5 TRBV12-3/TRBV12-4
TGTGCCAGCAGCTTGCTTGTGAGGAACACTGAAGCTTTCTTT CASSLLVRNTEAFF many - TRBJ1-1 TRBV5-6
TGCAGTGCCCCTAAGGGGGGACAGGGAAACACCATATATTTT CSAPKGGQGNTIYF many TRBD1 TRBJ1-3 TRBV20-1
TGTGCCAGCAGTTACAGGGCCATCTGGGAAGAAGCTTTCTTT CASSYRAIWEEAFF many - TRBJ1-1 TRBV7-9
TGCGCCAGCAGCTCCCCAGCGGGGGGGCAGGCAGATACGCAGTATTTT CASSSPAGGQADTQYF - TRBD2 TRBJ2-3 TRBV5-1
TGTGCCAGCAGCCCATTCACAGATACGCAGTATTTT CASSPFTDTQYF many - TRBJ2-3 TRBV7-2
TGCGCCAGCAGCCCGGGACTGTACAACGAGCAGTACTTC CASSPGLYNEQYF many - TRBJ2-7 TRBV4-3
TGTGCCAGCAGCTTCGACAGCTACACTGAAGCTTTCTTT CASSFDSYTEAFF many - TRBJ1-1 TRBV7-2
TGTGCCAGCAGATTAGAAGAGACCCAGTACTTC CASRLEETQYF many - TRBJ2-5 TRBV12-3/TRBV12-4
TGTGCCAGCAGCTTTGGGGGGCGGGATCAGCCCCAGCATTTT CASSFGGRDQPQHF many - TRBJ1-5 TRBV7-8
TGTGCCAGCAGCCCTATTTGGCGGGGTGGCACAGATACGCAGTATTTT CASSPIWRGGTDTQYF many - TRBJ2-3 TRBV6-5
TGTGCCAGCAGCCCGATAGGCAGCACAGATACGCAGTATTTT CASSPIGSTDTQYF - - TRBJ2-3 TRBV9
TGTGCCAGCAGTTTTGTGGGTGGTAATGGCTACACCTTC CASSFVGGNGYTF many - TRBJ1-2 TRBV12-3/TRBV12-4
TGCAGTGCTAACAGGGGGGGCACAGATACGCAGTATTTT CSANRGGTDTQYF many TRBD1 TRBJ2-3 TRBV20-1
TGTGCCAGCAGCTTAGGCGGAATCGGCGAGCAGTACTTC CASSLGGIGEQYF many - TRBJ2-7 TRBV7-2
TGTGCCAGCAGCCAGGACAGAGATCAGCCCCAGCATTTT CASSQDRDQPQHF many - TRBJ1-5 TRBV7-3
TGTGCCAGTAGTTGGCCGAACGGCGAGCAGTACTTC CASSWPNGEQYF many - TRBJ2-7 TRBV19
TGTGCCAGCAGCCCCCGGCAGGGCTTGAACACCGGGGAGCTGTTTTTT CASSPRQGLNTGELFF few - TRBJ2-2 TRBV6-2/TRBV6-3
TGTGCCAGCAGTCCCTCTCAGGTGGGCAGCAATGAAAAACTGTTTTTT CASSPSQVGSNEKLFF many - TRBJ1-4 TRBV27
TGCAGTGCTGCCCCGGGACAGGGACGCGCAGATACGCAGTATTTT CSAAPGQGRADTQYF few TRBD1 TRBJ2-3 TRBV20-1
TGTGCCACCAGCAGCACGGGTAGGCGCTCACTATATGGCTACACCTTC CATSSTGRRSLYGYTF many - TRBJ1-2 TRBV15
TGTGCCAGCAGTTTTGGGGGGGGCGGGAGCAATCAGCCCCAGCATTTT CASSFGGGGSNQPQHF many - TRBJ1-5 TRBV27
TGTGCCAGCAGGATAGAACACAGCTCCTATAATTCACCCCTCCACTTT CASRIEHSSYNSPLHF many - TRBJ1-6 TRBV5-5
TGTGCCAGCAGCTTAATACCGGGGACTAGCGGGGGGGCGAAGACCCAGTACTTC CASSLIPGTSGGAKTQYF - TRBD2 TRBJ2-5 TRBV7-2
TGCAGCGTTGAAGACTTAACCTTTGAAGCTTTCTTT CSVEDLTFEAFF many - TRBJ1-1 TRBV29-1
TGTGCCAGCAGCTATTCCACCGGGGAGCTGTTTTTT CASSYSTGELFF many - TRBJ2-2 TRBV6-5
TGTGCCATCTCCTTGGACACAAGCGGCTCTGGGGCCAACGTCCTGACTTTC CAISLDTSGSGANVLTF many - TRBJ2-6 TRBV28
TGTGCCAGCAGCCAAGATATGTGGGGGAACACTGAAGCTTTCTTT CASSQDMWGNTEAFF many - TRBJ1-1 TRBV14
TGTGCCAGCAGGTGGGACAGAGGGGTAGGACAGCCCCAGCATTTT CASRWDRGVGQPQHF many TRBD1 TRBJ1-5 TRBV28
TGCAGTGCTCTCACCGGCCGAGCGCACGAGCAGTACTTC CSALTGRAHEQYF many - TRBJ2-7 TRBV20-1
TGTGCCAGCAGAGGCGGACTAGCACCGTCCTACGAGCAGTACTTC CASRGGLAPSYEQYF many TRBD2 TRBJ2-7 TRBV7-2
TGTGCCAGCAGCTTGGTAGTCACGATGGTAGAGACCCAGTACTTC CASSLVVTMVETQYF many - TRBJ2-5 TRBV5-5
TGTGCCAGCAGCCCGAGGACAGGGCGAGCCAAAAACATTCAGTACTTC CASSPRTGRAKNIQYF many TRBD1 TRBJ2-4 TRBV7-2
TGCAGTGCTACCCGCCGGGGGAGCTCCTACAATGAGCAGTTCTTC CSATRRGSSYNEQFF many - TRBJ2-1 TRBV20-1
TGTGCCATCGGGGCACGAAGCTCCTATAATTCACCCCTCCACTTT CAIGARSSYNSPLHF many - TRBJ1-6 TRBV10-3
TGTGCCAGCACTCAGAAGGGGGGACTCCAAGAGACCCAGTACTTC CASTQKGGLQETQYF many - TRBJ2-5 TRBV6-5
TGTGCCAGCAGCCAAGAATGGACAGGGGGCCGGGTAGGACACGGCTACACCTTC CASSQEWTGGRVGHGYTF many TRBD1 TRBJ1-2 TRBV14
TGCAGTGCTGCCCAGGCCGGCTTT CSAAQAGF many - TRBJ1-6 TRBV20-1
TGTGCCAGCAGTTACGCCGGGACGGTAACCTACGAGCAGTACTTC CASSYAGTVTYEQYF - - TRBJ2-7 TRBV6-2/TRBV6-3
TGTGCCAGCAGCTTAAGGAATGAGCAGTTCTTC CASSLRNEQFF many - TRBJ2-1 TRBV7-2
TGTGCCAGCAGCGCGCAACTAGCGGGGGCCGGAGAGACCCAGTACTTC CASSAQLAGAGETQYF many TRBD2 TRBJ2-5 TRBV7-3
TGTGCCAGCAGCTTAGCGGGCTACGGTAATGAAAAACTGTTTTTT CASSLAGYGNEKLFF many - TRBJ1-4 TRBV7-6
TGTGCCAGCAGCCGAGACAGGGCTGGTCAGCCCCAGCATTTT CASSRDRAGQPQHF many TRBD1 TRBJ1-5 TRBV2
TGTGCCAGCAGTTACCCGGACAGCTACGAGCAGTACTTC CASSYPDSYEQYF few - TRBJ2-7 TRBV6-2/TRBV6-3
TGTGCCAGCAGCTTCCGTGCACAGTACGAGCAGTACTTC CASSFRAQYEQYF many - TRBJ2-7 TRBV7-2
TGTGCCAGCAGTTTATTGGCAGGGGCCTATAATTCACCCCTCCACTTT CASSLLAGAYNSPLHF many - TRBJ1-6 TRBV28
TGTGCCAGTGGTCCGGGACGGATTAATTCACCCCTCCACTTT CASGPGRINSPLHF many - TRBJ1-6 TRBV19
TGTGCCAGCAGCGACCACAGGGGTGTCTTCAATTCACCCCTCCACTTT CASSDHRGVFNSPLHF few TRBD1 TRBJ1-6 TRBV6-2/TRBV6-3
TGTGCCAGCAGCTTTGAGACAGCTAATGAAAAACTGTTTTTT CASSFETANEKLFF few - TRBJ1-4 TRBV7-2